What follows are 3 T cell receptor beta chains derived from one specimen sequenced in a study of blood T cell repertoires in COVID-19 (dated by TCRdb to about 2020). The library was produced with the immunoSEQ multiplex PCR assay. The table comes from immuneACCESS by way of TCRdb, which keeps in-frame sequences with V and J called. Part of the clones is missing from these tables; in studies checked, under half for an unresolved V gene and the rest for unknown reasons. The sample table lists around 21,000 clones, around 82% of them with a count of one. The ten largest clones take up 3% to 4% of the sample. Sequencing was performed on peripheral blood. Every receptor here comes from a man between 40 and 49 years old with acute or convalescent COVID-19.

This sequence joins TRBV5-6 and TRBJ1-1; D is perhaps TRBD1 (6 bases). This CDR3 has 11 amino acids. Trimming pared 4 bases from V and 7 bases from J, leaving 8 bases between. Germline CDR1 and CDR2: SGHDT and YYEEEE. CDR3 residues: CASSVRGEAFF. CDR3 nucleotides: TGTGCCAGCAGCGTCAGGGGTGAAGCTTTCTTT.

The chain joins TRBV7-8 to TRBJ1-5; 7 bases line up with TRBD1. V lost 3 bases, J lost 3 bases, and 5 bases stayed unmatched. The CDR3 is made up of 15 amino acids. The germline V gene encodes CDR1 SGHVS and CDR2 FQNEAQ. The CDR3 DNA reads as TGTGCCAGCAGCTTCACAGGGGAAGACAATCAGCCCCAGCATTTT. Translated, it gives CASSFTGEDNQPQHF.

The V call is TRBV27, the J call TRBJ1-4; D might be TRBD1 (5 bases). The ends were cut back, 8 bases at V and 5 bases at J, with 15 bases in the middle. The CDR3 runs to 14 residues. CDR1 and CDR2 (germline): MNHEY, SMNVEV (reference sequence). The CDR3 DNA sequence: TGTGCCAGCTCCTGGGGGGTAGGAAATGAAAAACTGTTTTTT. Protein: CASSWGVGNEKLFF.